The sequence of this T cell receptor beta chain was determined in a study of blood T cell repertoires in COVID-19. Study-wide context: The United States, Italy and Spain were the sources of the acute and convalescent COVID-19 samples.

TCRdb's table, derived via immunoSEQ multiplex PCR, lists solely in-frame clones and lacks some. The repertoire holds under 250,000 clones, with about three quarters as singletons. The CDR3 consists of 17 residues. The germline V and J ends were trimmed by 2 bases and 0 bases, with 14 bases remaining between them. Looked up from germline, CDR1 is SGHTS and CDR2 is YDEGEE. This TCR was sampled from a woman in her seventies with acute or convalescent COVID-19. The chain has TRBV5-8 and TRBJ1-4; D remains ambiguous. Sequenced material: peripheral blood. The CDR3 nucleotides are TGTGCCAGCAGCTTCGGGGTTCCGATCGCAACTAATGAAAAACTGTTTTTT. It translates to CASSFGVPIATNEKLFF.